These 18 T cell receptor beta chains were sequenced from one sample in a study of OX40 agonist ivuxolimab in advanced cancers. Sequenced by immunoSEQ multiplex PCR; TCRdb stores in-frame clones only, minus some. Of under 20,000 clones listed, roughly 83% were seen once; the top ten hold roughly an eighth. The sample in question was CD4+ or CD8+ T cells sorted from blood, obtained in a trial of the OX40 agonist ivuxolimab. All receptors come from an adult with an advanced solid tumor such as melanoma, head and neck, liver or kidney cancer.

The rearrangement joins TRBV28 to TRBJ1-5; D perhaps matches TRBD1 (5 bases). This CDR3 has 12 amino acids. V shed 5 bases and J shed 10 bases, with 12 bases lying between them. Germline V gene lookup returns CDR1 MDHEN and CDR2 SYDVKM. In nucleotides, the CDR3 is TGTGCCAGCAGTATTCCAGGGCGTCCCCAGCATTTT. It specifies CASSIPGRPQHF.

The chain combines TRBV4-1 with TRBJ2-3; TRBD1 or TRBD2 may be the D gene (6 bases each). This CDR3 contains 15 residues. Trimming removed 1 base from V and 1 base from J, with 9 bases in between. Per germline, CDR1 MGHRA and CDR2 YSYEKL. The CDR3, as DNA: TGCGCCAGCAGCCAAGTAAGGGGGGGCACAGATACGCAGTATTTT. The encoded protein is CASSQVRGGTDTQYF.

The gene calls are TRBV28 and TRBJ2-7; the D gene is possibly TRBD1 (5 bases). This CDR3 comprises 13 residues. Germline V gene lookup returns CDR1 MDHEN and CDR2 SYDVKM. The germline V and J ends were trimmed by 3 bases and 6 bases, with 12 bases remaining between them. CDR3 sequence: CASSLPGRGEQYF. The CDR3 nucleotides are TGTGCCAGCAGTTTGCCAGGGCGAGGCGAGCAGTACTTC. Variable domain in full (rest from reference TRBV28 and TRBJ2-7): DVKVTQSSRYLVKRTGEKVFLECVQDMDHENMFWYRQDPGLGLRLIYFSYDVKMKEKGDIPEGYSVSREKKERFSLILESASTNQTSMYLCASSLPGRGEQYFGPGTRLTVT.

The chain couples TRBV19 to TRBJ2-7; tentatively, D is TRBD2 (5 bases). The CDR3 has 13 residues. Germline lookup yields CDR1 LNHDA and CDR2 SQIVND (reference sequence). V lost 3 bases to trimming and J lost 2 bases, with 8 bases between them. The CDR3 is CASSMRVTYEQYF. For the CDR3, the DNA is TGTGCCAGTAGTATGAGGGTTACCTACGAGCAGTACTTC.

The gene calls are TRBV5-1 and TRBJ2-3; 15 bases map to TRBD2. This CDR3 region has 18 residues. J lost 7 bases, V lost 0 bases, and 9 bases had no gene match. CDR1 is SGHRS, CDR2 YFSETQ, per germline. The CDR3 region has the DNA TGCGCCAGCAGCTTGGGTGGACTAGCGGGAGGGCCGAGGTATACGCAGTATTTT. Protein sequence: CASSLGGLAGGPRYTQYF.

V gene TRBV14 combines with J gene TRBJ2-5; maybe TRBD2 (5 bases). The CDR3 consists of 18 residues. Germline V CDR1 and CDR2: SGHDN, FVKESK. V lost 0 bases and J 4 bases, leaving 21 bases between the germline ends. The CDR3 protein is CASSQDFGKGSEGETQYF. The CDR3 DNA is TGTGCCAGCAGCCAAGATTTCGGGAAAGGGTCAGAAGGAGAGACCCAGTACTTC.

This clone was observed a few times. The chain couples TRBV7-8 to TRBJ2-1, with 7 nucleotides matching TRBD2. This CDR3 region has 15 residues. J lost 0 bases, V lost 5 bases, and 4 bases had no gene match. In germline, CDR1 is SGHVS, CDR2 FQNEAQ. The CDR3 coding sequence is TGTGCCAGCAGCCTGCGGGAGACCTCCTACAATGAGCAGTTCTTC. Amino acids: CASSLRETSYNEQFF.

The chain is built from TRBV5-1 and TRBJ2-7, with D tentatively TRBD2 (6 bases). Germline V gives CDR1 SGHRS, CDR2 YFSETQ. Trimming cost V 4 bases and J 7 bases, with 12 bases left between them. This CDR3 is built from 12 residues. In nucleotides, the CDR3 is TGCGCCAGCAGCCCGGAGGAGGGGGAGCAGTACTTC. Protein product: CASSPEEGEQYF.

The rearrangement joins TRBV6-5 to TRBJ1-3, with D possibly matching TRBD1 (6 bases). The length of the CDR3 is 15 residues. The V and J ends lost 2 bases and 2 bases respectively, with 10 bases between them. Germline V gene lookup returns CDR1 MNHEY and CDR2 SVGAGI. DNA of the CDR3: TGTGCCAGCAGTTACGGGGGGGGGCCTGGAAACACCATATATTTT. This gives the protein CASSYGGGPGNTIYF.

The table lists this clone with a count of one. The J gene is TRBJ2-3, the V gene TRBV5-1; TRBD1 matches at 9 bases. CDR1 is SGHRS and CDR2 is YFSETQ in the germline V gene. Trimming removed 4 bases from V and 4 bases from J; junction bases left unmatched: 7. The CDR3 extends over 15 amino acids. In DNA form, the CDR3 reads TGCGCCAGCAGCGGAGGGACAGGGTGGGCAGATACGCAGTATTTT. Translating gives CASSGGTGWADTQYF.

The genes are TRBV7-2 and TRBJ1-4, with a possible D match to TRBD1 (5 bases). Germline lookup yields CDR1 SGHTA and CDR2 FQGNSA. The CDR3 length is 15 residues. Between the trimmed V and J ends, which lost 4 bases and 0 bases, there was a span of 9 bases. The CDR3 DNA is TGTGCCAGCAGCTGGCAGGGCGCAACTAATGAAAAACTGTTTTTT. It encodes CASSWQGATNEKLFF.

The J gene is TRBJ1-5, the V gene TRBV28, with TRBD1 matching over 7 bases. Germline CDR1 MDHEN, CDR2 SYDVKM. V dropped 2 bases and J dropped 6; count of bases not matched to a gene: 10. This CDR3 is 16 amino acids long. The CDR3 sequence is CASSLRGRGPIQPQHF. The CDR3 coding sequence is TGTGCCAGCAGTTTAAGGGGTAGGGGGCCCATTCAGCCCCAGCATTTT.

This clone was counted only a few times. The chain is built from TRBV19 and TRBJ2-4; possibly TRBD1 or TRBD2 for D (5 bases each). This CDR3 comprises 14 residues. V gave up 7 bases and J gave up 5 bases, with 15 bases separating them. Looked up from germline, CDR1 is LNHDA and CDR2 is SQIVND (reference sequence). The CDR3 spells CASMNRDGQNIQYF. The DNA for the CDR3 is TGTGCCAGTATGAATCGGGACGGCCAAAACATTCAGTACTTC.

The V and J genes are TRBV28 and TRBJ1-3; D possibly corresponds to TRBD1 (5 bases). CDR1 is MDHEN, CDR2 SYDVKM, per germline. V was shortened by 4 bases and J by 4 bases, with 14 bases between the two germline ends. The CDR3 has 15 amino acids. The CDR3: CASSSPGFSGNTIYF. The CDR3 DNA sequence: TGTGCCAGCAGTTCACCAGGGTTCTCGGGAAACACCATATATTTT.

The chain has TRBV9 and TRBJ2-7; 11 nucleotides align to TRBD2. Per germline, CDR1 SGDLS and CDR2 YYNGEE. CDR3 length: 14 residues. V lost 3 bases and J lost 8; bases outside the gene matches: 7. The DNA of the CDR3 is TGTGCCAGCAGCGAACTAGCGGGAGTGGCAAAGCAGTACTTC. It translates to CASSELAGVAKQYF.

The chain uses TRBV9 and TRBJ1-4; weak D call: TRBD1 (6 bases). Trimming took 0 bases from V and 3 from J, leaving 9 bases between them. Germline-derived CDR1 and CDR2 are SGDLS and YYNGEE. The CDR3 sequence is 15 residues long. CDR3 sequence: CASSVEGGSNEKLFF. As DNA, the CDR3 is TGTGCCAGCAGCGTAGAAGGGGGATCTAATGAAAAACTGTTTTTT.

The chain has TRBV9 and TRBJ1-2; 8 bases match TRBD1. CDR3 length: 14 residues. CDR1 and CDR2 from the germline V gene are SGDLS and YYNGEE. V gave up 3 bases and J gave up 4 bases; unmatched junction bases: 5. CDR3 region: CASSDTGGPYGYTF. The DNA for the CDR3 is TGTGCCAGCAGCGATACAGGGGGTCCCTATGGCTACACCTTC.

The gene calls are TRBV7-9 and TRBJ1-2; D is possibly TRBD1 (5 bases). Per germline, CDR1 SEHNR and CDR2 FQNEAQ (reference sequence). Trimming left V 1 base short and J 7 bases short, with 10 bases between. The CDR3 runs 13 residues. The CDR3 loop reads CASSLEDSLGYTF. DNA for the CDR3: TGTGCCAGCAGCTTAGAAGACAGCCTTGGCTACACCTTC.